The clone carrying this TCR beta chain turned up a few times. Its antigen is not identified. This record comes from a study of T-cell memory formation after mild COVID-19. Turning to the study itself: TCR clusters mostly belonged to single donors. General study points: From day 15 to 85, contracting clones were balanced between CD4 and CD8, whereas later expanders leaned toward CD4+. The authors left the SARS-CoV-2 specificity of second-wave clones peaking on day 37 unconfirmed.

This CDR3 has 15 residues. In germline, CDR1 is SGHTA, CDR2 FQGNSA. Trimming removed 3 bases from V and 0 bases from J, with 6 bases in between. Constant-segment primers were used for 5'RACE, and the resulting TCR alpha and TCR beta cDNA libraries carried sample barcodes and UMIs. TCRdb itself ran the 5' RACE reads through MiXCR, one entry per CDR3 protein. The sample consists of approximately 500,000 distinct CDR3 sequences, around 27% of them appearing once. The chain combines TRBV7-2 with TRBJ2-6, with D unresolved. Material: PBMCs or a T cell subset sorted from them (not recorded which). This receptor was obtained from an adult woman who had mild COVID-19 (a few samples of this study predate the infection). Cell type and time point are not known. The CDR3 sequence is CASSLAYSGANVLTF. As DNA, the CDR3 is TGTGCCAGCAGCTTGGCGTACTCTGGGGCCAACGTCCTGACTTTC.